This entry features one T cell receptor beta chain sequence. Its antigen is unidentified. This sample stems from a study of graft-versus-host responses after intestinal transplantation. Study in general: Tacrolimus and steroids were given for roughly 3 years to all recipients after anti-thymocyte globulin induction. Study-level points and caveats: Allografts carried high graft-versus-host to host-versus-graft clonal ratios in patients having graft-donor T cell macrochimerism. Ileal or blood samples showed some GvH clones first, and such clones were also found in recipient marrow.

TCRdb's copy holds only in-frame clones and misses some; the assay was immunoSEQ multiplex PCR. This sample has some 95,000 clones; around nine tenths occur once, and the top ten carry approximately 0.48%. Trimming took 3 bases from V and 4 from J, leaving 10 bases between them. This CDR3 contains 14 residues. Looked up from germline, CDR1 is MDHEN and CDR2 is SYDVKM. The sample here was unstimulated CD8+ T cells sorted from spleen or lymph node cells, taken before intestinal transplant. This receptor was identified in a human donor who received an intestinal transplant. The chain joins TRBV28 to TRBJ2-1, with D perhaps matching TRBD1 (5 bases). CDR3: CASSFGQGYNEQFF. The CDR3 bases are TGTGCCAGCAGTTTTGGTCAGGGTTACAATGAGCAGTTCTTC.